The clone carrying this TCR beta chain was recorded many times. The data derive from a study of Graves' ophthalmopathy and Graves' hyperthyroidism. The authors amplified TCR beta CDR3 regions, and they did so from RNA transcripts for repertoire sequencing. HTBI primers were used in a first-round RT-PCR, which preceded a second-round multiplex PCR. Each CDR3 protein is one row after TCRdb ran MiXCR on the multiplex PCR reads. The sample carries 400,000 to 500,000 distinct CDR3 sequences, more than 20% recorded once. With V trimmed by 1 base and J by 8 bases, 8 bases remained unmatched. The germline V gene has CDR1 SGHRS and CDR2 YFSETQ. This CDR3 comprises 14 residues. The diagnosis combined clinical symptoms, thyroxine, TRAb, thyroid ultrasound and orbital computed tomography scans.

The receptor's source is a woman younger than 30 with stable Graves' hyperthyroidism. The sequencing sample was made of peripheral blood. The rearrangement uses TRBV5-1 and TRBJ1-2, with 7 bases matching TRBD1. The CDR3 protein is CASSLNDRVEGYTF. CDR3 nucleotides: TGCGCCAGCAGCTTGAACGACAGGGTAGAGGGCTACACCTTC.